The sample holds a few counts of the clone carrying this T cell receptor (beta chain). Antigen: not known. This entry comes from a study of cytomegalovirus exposure and HLA in healthy donors. Study overall: A previous analysis identified approximately 120 million unique TCR beta sequences derived from 180 million or so T cells. Overall study findings and caveats: Reported findings show TCR beta sequences accurately forecast HLA-A and HLA-B alleles in most subjects. In a later analysis, HLA-associated beta chains showed higher expansion and lower generation probabilities than comparable chains.

The donors, nominally healthy at sampling, likely had unrecorded immune exposures. The PCR used 60 Vbeta and 13 Jbeta primers. Method: immunoSEQ multiplex PCR; TCRdb's copy keeps in-frame clones and lacks some. The sample holds roughly 180,000 clones, 80% to 85% seen once. Trimming removed 5 bases from V and 3 bases from J; junction bases left unmatched: 1. This CDR3 contains 14 residues. Germline V lookup: CDR1 MNHNS, CDR2 SASEGT. This sequence joins TRBV6-1 and TRBJ2-1; TRBD2 aligns across 10 bases. The specimen sequenced was PBMCs. This TCR came from a woman younger than 35 in good health and CMV-seropositive. This CDR3 reads CASSRTSGYNEQFF. The DNA of the CDR3 is TGTGCCAGCAGTCGGACTAGCGGCTACAATGAGCAGTTCTTC.